The text below deals with one T cell receptor beta chain. What it recognizes is unknown. The sample is drawn from a study of T cells in Graves' hyperthyroidism and ophthalmopathy. Study context: Peripheral blood sampling occurred at initial diagnosis, before any treatment.

Study-wide points: Ophthalmopathy was predicted by the model a median of approximately 6 months ahead of onset.

PBMCs were derived from 7.5 to 10 ml fresh peripheral blood. TCR beta CDR3 regions were amplified from RNA. First-round RT-PCR with HTBI primers amplified the TCR CDR3 region. TCRdb itself ran the multiplex PCR reads through MiXCR, one entry per CDR3 protein. The top ten clones hold 30% to 40% of a sample with hundreds of thousands of distinct CDR3 sequences, less than 25% of them seen once. V was shortened by 3 bases and J by 2 bases, with 9 bases between the two germline ends. CDR1 is SQVTM, CDR2 ANQGSEA, per germline. The CDR3 runs to 13 residues. The chain links TRBV29-1 to TRBJ2-3; D gene uncertain. The sample was blood. This TCR was sampled from a young man with Graves' ophthalmopathy. The CDR3: CSVDGAVTDTQYF. The CDR3 DNA sequence: TGCAGCGTTGACGGTGCGGTCACAGATACGCAGTATTTT.